A selection of T cell receptor beta chains follows, all from one sample in a study of identical twins. TCRdb reprocessed the 5' RACE reads with MiXCR, giving one entry per CDR3 protein. The data hold 350,000 to 500,000 distinct CDR3 sequences, with approximately 17% observed a single time. The sample was naive T cells sorted from blood. The receptor set was obtained from a man aged 50-59 years in good health. The CDR3 runs from the conserved cysteine through the conserved F or W. Fields, in order: J gene, CDR3 length, V gene, clone size, D gene, CDR3 DNA, CDR3 protein. D genes are given only for firm matches. Only part of the rows carry a size: once, few, many, or a class if the clone is expanded.

>TRBJ2-3|15|TRBV29-1|few|NA
TGCAGCGTGGAGGGGACGGAGACTAGCACAGATACGCAGTATTTT
CSVEGTETSTDTQYF
>TRBJ2-7|12|TRBV4-3|NA|NA
TGCGCCAGCAGCCTCCCTTCAGGGGAGCAGTACTTC
CASSLPSGEQYF
>TRBJ2-1|15|TRBV7-3|few|TRBD2
TGTGCCAGCAGCCTAAGCGGGAGTCCGTACAATGAGCAGTTCTTC
CASSLSGSPYNEQFF
>TRBJ2-1|16|TRBV5-1|many|NA
TGCGCCAGCAGCTTGGGTGGGGGGAGCTCCTACAATGAGCAGTTCTTC
CASSLGGGSSYNEQFF
>TRBJ1-6|14|TRBV27|NA|TRBD1
TGTGCCAGCAGGCTGGGACAGAATAATTCACCCCTCCACTTT
CASRLGQNNSPLHF
>TRBJ1-1|15|TRBV4-2|many|NA
TGTGCCAGCAGCCACCCCCGAACAGGGAAGGCTGAAGCTTTCTTT
CASSHPRTGKAEAFF
>TRBJ2-3|15|TRBV2|NA|NA
TGTGCCAGCAGTGTCGGACAGTTTAGCGCAGATACGCAGTATTTT
CASSVGQFSADTQYF
>TRBJ2-3|16|TRBV18|many|TRBD2
TGTGCCAGCTCAAAGGCGGGAGGCCCTTACACAGATACGCAGTATTTT
CASSKAGGPYTDTQYF
>TRBJ2-1|20|TRBV5-1|NA|TRBD2
TGCGCCAGCAGCTCCTGGGGGACTAGCGGGAGGACGAGCTCCTACAATGAGCAGTTCTTC
CASSSWGTSGRTSSYNEQFF
>TRBJ2-2|14|TRBV19|NA|TRBD1
TGTGCCAGTACCCGGGGACAGGGTACCGGGGAGCTGTTTTTT
CASTRGQGTGELFF
>TRBJ2-1|15|TRBV12-3/TRBV12-4|many|TRBD2
TGTGCCAGCAGTTTAGGGCTAGCGGGAGTCAATGAGCAGTTCTTC
CASSLGLAGVNEQFF
>TRBJ2-3|16|TRBV7-2|many|TRBD2
TGTGCCAGCAGTCGGACCCTAGCGGCTAGCACAGATACGCAGTATTTT
CASSRTLAASTDTQYF
>TRBJ1-1|14|TRBV4-1|NA|NA
TGCGCCAGCAGCCAAGAGTACATACTCGGGGAAGCTTTCTTT
CASSQEYILGEAFF
>TRBJ2-3|15|TRBV5-1|NA|TRBD2
TGCGCCAGCAGCTTGCGGGGGGGGTTGACAGATACGCAGTATTTT
CASSLRGGLTDTQYF
>TRBJ1-5|15|TRBV6-1|few|NA
TGTGCCAGCAGTGAGGGTCGGCAGCGGGTTCGGCCCCAGCATTTT
CASSEGRQRVRPQHF
>TRBJ2-3|14|TRBV24-1|NA|NA
TGTGCCACCAGTGATTTGACAGGGCAGGATACGCAGTATTTT
CATSDLTGQDTQYF
>TRBJ2-2|14|TRBV5-8|NA|TRBD2
TGTGCCAGCAGCTCCGGACTAGCGGGAGCCGAGCTGTTTTTT
CASSSGLAGAELFF
>TRBJ2-6|13|TRBV20-1|NA|NA
TGCAGTGCTATTAGATCTGGGGCCAACGTCCTGACTTTC
CSAIRSGANVLTF
>TRBJ1-5|13|TRBV6-1|few|NA
TGTGCCAGCACTGAGGTCGGGGATCAGCCCCAGCATTTT
CASTEVGDQPQHF
>TRBJ2-1|14|TRBV27|NA|TRBD2
TGTGCCAGCCGTAGCGGGGTACCCCTCAATGAGCAGTTCTTC
CASRSGVPLNEQFF
>TRBJ2-1|14|TRBV29-1|NA|TRBD2
TGCAGCGTTGACGGGGCGGGGGGCTACAATGAGCAGTTCTTC
CSVDGAGGYNEQFF
>TRBJ2-3|12|TRBV12-3/TRBV12-4|few|NA
TGTGCCAGCAGCCCCAAACCACTAGGGCAGTATTTT
CASSPKPLGQYF
>TRBJ2-1|12|TRBV11-2|NA|NA
TGTGCCAGCAGCTCATCCTTGGGTGAGCAGTTCTTC
CASSSSLGEQFF
>TRBJ2-7|14|TRBV18|many|TRBD2
TGTGCCAGCTCACTCGGGACTAGCGGGTTTGAGCAGTACTTC
CASSLGTSGFEQYF
>TRBJ2-1|15|TRBV29-1|NA|TRBD1
TGCAGCGGAGGAGGACAGGGGAGGTCCTACAATGAGCAGTTCTTC
CSGGGQGRSYNEQFF
>TRBJ2-5|14|TRBV20-1|NA|NA
TGCAGTGCTAGAGATTTCGAGGGAGAAGAGACCCAGTACTTC
CSARDFEGEETQYF
>TRBJ1-2|11|TRBV29-1|few|NA
TGCAGCCATCGGGTGGGGTATGGCTACACCTTC
CSHRVGYGYTF
>TRBJ2-1|13|TRBV4-3|many|NA
TGCGCCAGCAGCCAAGCAAGTATGGGGGAGCAGTTCTTC
CASSQASMGEQFF
>TRBJ2-1|18|TRBV11-1|NA|TRBD2
TGTGCCAGCAGCAGTACGGTGTTAGCGGGGATCTTGGGCGGTGAGCAGTTCTTC
CASSSTVLAGILGGEQFF
>TRBJ2-5|15|TRBV20-1|many|TRBD2
TGCAGTGCCAAGGGGCTAGCGGGAGACCAAGAGACCCAGTACTTC
CSAKGLAGDQETQYF
>TRBJ2-5|16|TRBV6-5|NA|TRBD2
TGTGCCAGCAGTTACTCGGGACTAGCGGTCGGAGAGACCCAGTACTTC
CASSYSGLAVGETQYF
>TRBJ2-7|13|TRBV12-3/TRBV12-4|many|NA
TGTGCCAGCAGACGGGACACTACCTACGAGCAGTACTTC
CASRRDTTYEQYF
>TRBJ2-3|16|TRBV11-2|NA|TRBD1
TGTGCCAGCAGCTTCGCGGGACAGGGGTTTACAGATACGCAGTATTTT
CASSFAGQGFTDTQYF
>TRBJ2-3|15|TRBV28|NA|TRBD1
TGTGCCAGCAGACCGGGACAGGGGGTAAGGGATACGCAGTATTTT
CASRPGQGVRDTQYF
>TRBJ2-6|12|TRBV20-1|few|NA
TGCAGTGCCCCGAGCCGGGCCAACGTCCTGACTTTC
CSAPSRANVLTF